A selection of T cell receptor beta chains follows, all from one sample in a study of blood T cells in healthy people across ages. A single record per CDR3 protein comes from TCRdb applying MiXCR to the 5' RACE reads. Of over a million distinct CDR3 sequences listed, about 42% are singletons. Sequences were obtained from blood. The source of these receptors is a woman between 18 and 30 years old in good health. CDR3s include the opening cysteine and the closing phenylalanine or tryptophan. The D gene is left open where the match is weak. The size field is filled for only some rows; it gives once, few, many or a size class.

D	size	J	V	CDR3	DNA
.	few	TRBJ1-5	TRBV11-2	CASSLDVGIGQPQHF	TGTGCCAGCAGCTTAGATGTTGGTATCGGACAGCCCCAGCATTTT
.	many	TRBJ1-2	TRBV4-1	CASSQAGVDGYTF	TGCGCCAGCAGCCAAGCCGGGGTGGATGGCTACACCTTC
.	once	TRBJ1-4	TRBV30	CAWSEAAARGKLFF	TGTGCCTGGAGTGAGGCGGCAGCCCGGGGAAAACTGTTTTTT
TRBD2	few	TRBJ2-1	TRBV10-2	CASSTGLAVNEQFF	TGCGCCAGCAGCACGGGACTAGCGGTCAATGAGCAGTTCTTC
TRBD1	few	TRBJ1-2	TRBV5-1	CASSTSTGGTPGYTF	TGCGCCAGCAGCACCTCGACAGGGGGTACCCCTGGCTACACCTTC
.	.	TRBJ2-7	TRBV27	CASRDSLSLPTYNEQYF	TGTGCCAGCAGAGACAGTTTGTCGCTGCCGACCTACAATGAGCAGTACTTC
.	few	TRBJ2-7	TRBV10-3	CAISGQSPEQYF	TGTGCCATCAGCGGGCAGTCCCCCGAGCAGTACTTC
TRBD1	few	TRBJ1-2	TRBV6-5	CASSYTWDRVGVNYGYTF	TGTGCCAGCAGTTACACCTGGGACAGGGTCGGGGTAAACTATGGCTACACCTTC
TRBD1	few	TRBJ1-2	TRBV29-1	CSGRTGGSTNYGYTF	TGCAGCGGGAGGACAGGGGGATCCACTAACTATGGCTACACCTTC
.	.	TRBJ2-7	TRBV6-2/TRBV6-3	CASSYSAGASYEQYF	TGTGCCAGCAGTTACTCGGCAGGGGCCTCCTACGAGCAGTACTTC
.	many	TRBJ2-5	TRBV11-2	CASSFGGFLETQYF	TGTGCCAGCAGCTTCGGTGGTTTTCTAGAGACCCAGTACTTC
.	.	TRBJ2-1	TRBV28	CASSWGTGGTWREFFFEQFF	TGTGCCAGCAGTTGGGGGACAGGAGGCACCTGGCGGGAGTTCTTCTTTGAGCAGTTCTTC
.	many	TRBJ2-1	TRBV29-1	CSVETVTNEQFF	TGCAGCGTTGAAACAGTAACCAATGAGCAGTTCTTC
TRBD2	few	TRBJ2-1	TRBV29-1	CSLRGGDEQFF	TGCAGCCTCCGGGGGGGAGATGAGCAGTTCTTC
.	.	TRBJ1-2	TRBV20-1	CSASPTGTSSNYGYTF	TGCAGTGCTTCACCGACAGGAACCTCTTCAAACTATGGCTACACCTTC
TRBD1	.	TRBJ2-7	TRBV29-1	CSVEVKRTGGPYEQYF	TGCAGCGTTGAAGTCAAGCGTACAGGGGGTCCCTACGAGCAGTACTTC
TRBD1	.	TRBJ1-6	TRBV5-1	CASSFDRDCSPPHF	TGCGCCAGCAGCTTCGACAGGGACTGTTCACCCCCCCACTTT